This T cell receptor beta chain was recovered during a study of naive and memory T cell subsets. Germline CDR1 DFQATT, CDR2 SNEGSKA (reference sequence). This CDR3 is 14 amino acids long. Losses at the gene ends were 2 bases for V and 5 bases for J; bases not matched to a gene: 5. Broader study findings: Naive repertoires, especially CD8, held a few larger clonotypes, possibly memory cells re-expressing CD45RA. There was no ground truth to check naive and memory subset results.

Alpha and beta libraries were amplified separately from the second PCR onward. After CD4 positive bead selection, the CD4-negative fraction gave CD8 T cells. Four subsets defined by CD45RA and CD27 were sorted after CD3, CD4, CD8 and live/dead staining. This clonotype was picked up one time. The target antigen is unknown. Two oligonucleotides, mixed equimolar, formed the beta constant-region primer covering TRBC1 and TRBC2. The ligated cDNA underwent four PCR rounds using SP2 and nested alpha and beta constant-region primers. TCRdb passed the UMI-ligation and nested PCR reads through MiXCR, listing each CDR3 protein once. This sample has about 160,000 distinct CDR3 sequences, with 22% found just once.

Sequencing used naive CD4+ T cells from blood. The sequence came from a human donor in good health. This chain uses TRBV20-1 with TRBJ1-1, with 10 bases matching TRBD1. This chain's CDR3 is CSARRQGAITEAFF. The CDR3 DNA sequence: TGCAGTGCTAGAAGACAGGGGGCTATTACTGAAGCTTTCTTT.